This T cell receptor (beta chain) is from a study of blood T cell repertoires in COVID-19 (TCRdb year 2020). Context from the whole study: The collaborator samples originated in the United States, Italy and Spain and spanned the acute and convalescent phases of COVID-19. The dataset comprised deeply sampled blood TCRbeta repertoires from subjects exposed to, actively infected with, or recovered from COVID-19. The samples were drawn from two sources: the first 160 participants of the ongoing ImmuneRACE study, and fewer than 1,500 subjects contributed by 6 global collaborators. Where available, HLA class I and class II types were taken from metadata supplied by the sample provider and were not determined by assay-based typing. The material from the prospective study consisted of cDNA or gDNA derived from T cells, B-cell-depleted T cells, or PBMCs. The sample metadata nearly always contained a de-identified subject ID, COVID-19 status, age in years and sex. The repertoires were released in a freely available public database meant as a resource for research on the immune response to SARS-CoV-2.

The immunoSEQ Assay, a bias-controlled multiplex PCR, was used to amplify TCRbeta CDR3 regions from genomic DNA. The original pipeline was this. The number of nucleated cells in each sample was estimated by amplification of reference gene primers within the assay. To quantify the absolute abundance of each unique TCRbeta CDR3 rearrangement, sequence reads were collapsed and filtered. For each sample, productive Simpson clonality was calculated as the square root of Simpson's diversity index across productive rearrangements. This immuneACCESS table, as held by TCRdb, lists in-frame sequences with V and J called but not all clones. Of the missing ones, under half trace to an unresolved V gene in checked studies; the others have no known cause. V and J calls plus clone size are reproduced from that table; the DNA served to infer D and trimming. Counted in this sample were around 100,000 clones; 75% to 90% of them appeared once. 6.5% to 10% of the sample is taken by the ten largest.

On this clone: This clone's antigen is unknown. Base qualities are not recorded, but no much larger clone differs from it by a single base.

The investigation overall reported the following: The amount of clinical and demographic metadata varied by source and participant and was provided uncurated.

The collaborating institutions used their own protocols to collect whole blood in K2EDTA tubes. For TCRbeta analysis, collaborators shipped samples in one of three forms: frozen whole blood, isolated PBMCs, or DNA extracted from either of those sample types. The specimen was peripheral blood. The source of this sequence is a man between 65 and 80 years old with acute or convalescent COVID-19.

The CDR3 protein: CSVESLVAYNEQFF. The sequence in DNA is TGCAGCGTTGAGAGCCTAGTAGCCTACAATGAGCAGTTCTTC. The chain joins TRBV29-1 to TRBJ2-1, with the D gene uncertain. The V end loses 3 bases and the J end loses 2 bases, and a stretch of 11 bases separates them. In the germline V gene, CDR1 corresponds to SQVTM and CDR2 to ANQGSEA. The CDR3, cysteine through phenylalanine, is 14 amino acids long. Only CDR3 DNA is held: 42 bases, read in frame from base 1.